This is a list of T cell receptor beta chains from one sample in a study of cytomegalovirus exposure and HLA in healthy donors. The table came from immunoSEQ multiplex PCR; TCRdb's copy has only in-frame clones and leaves some out. This table has 170,000 or so clones, just under 80% appearing once. The specimen was PBMCs. The receptor source for this set is a woman aged 50 to 60 in good health and CMV-seropositive. Each CDR3 is given with its conserved first and last residue. Fields, in order: clone size, V gene, D gene, J gene, CDR3 protein, CDR3 DNA. The D gene is left open where the match is weak. Rows may omit the clone size; those that give it use once, few, many or a size class.

-,TRBV4-3,-,TRBJ2-6,CASSPGHYSSGANVLTF,TGCGCCAGCAGCCCGGGACACTACAGCTCTGGGGCCAACGTCCTGACTTTC
-,TRBV6-6,TRBD2,TRBJ2-5,CASSYWSLAGEETQYF,TGTGCCAGCAGTTATTGGTCCCTAGCGGGAGAAGAGACCCAGTACTTC
-,TRBV18,TRBD2,TRBJ2-3,CASSPGLDFTDTQYF,TGTGCCAGCTCCCCAGGACTAGACTTCACAGATACGCAGTATTTT
few,TRBV28,TRBD1,TRBJ1-2,CASDLSGTANYGYTF,TGTGCCAGCGATCTTTCCGGGACAGCGAACTATGGCTACACCTTC
-,TRBV7-2,TRBD1,TRBJ1-2,CASSLQGQGLGYTF,TGTGCCAGCAGCTTACAAGGACAGGGCCTGGGCTACACCTTC
-,TRBV7-6,-,TRBJ2-1,CASSPKRYRSSYNEQFF,TGTGCCAGCAGCCCCAAAAGGTATCGGAGCTCCTACAATGAGCAGTTCTTC
-,TRBV28,-,TRBJ1-5,CASSFPGVVQPQHF,TGTGCCAGCAGCTTCCCAGGGGTGGTTCAGCCCCAGCATTTT
-,TRBV7-8,-,TRBJ2-3,CASSLDYREDLLPTDTQYF,TGTGCCAGCAGCTTAGATTATAGGGAGGACCTCTTGCCCACAGATACGCAGTATTTT
-,TRBV30,-,TRBJ2-1,CAWSGLQGTEQFF,TGTGCCTGGAGTGGCCTACAGGGAACTGAGCAGTTCTTC
-,TRBV21-1,-,TRBJ1-2,CASSKEVRQVNYGYTF,TGTGCCAGCAGCAAAGAGGTCCGACAGGTAAACTATGGCTACACCTTC
-,TRBV5-6,-,TRBJ2-1,CASSFSVRFNEQFF,TGTGCCAGCAGCTTCTCCGTCAGATTCAATGAGCAGTTCTTC
-,TRBV6-5,TRBD1,TRBJ1-2,CASSWTGYGYTF,TGTGCCAGCAGTTGGACAGGGTACGGCTACACCTTC
-,TRBV29-1,TRBD2,TRBJ2-7,CSVATSTGEQYF,TGCAGCGTCGCGACTAGCACGGGGGAGCAGTACTTC
-,TRBV5-5,TRBD1,TRBJ2-7,CASSGPQGTGYEQYF,TGTGCCAGCAGCGGCCCACAGGGGACGGGGTACGAGCAGTACTTC
-,TRBV4-2,-,TRBJ2-2,CASSGGTGELFF,TGTGCCAGTAGCGGCGGCACCGGGGAGCTGTTTTTT
few,TRBV7-3,TRBD1,TRBJ1-2,CASTETGAKGYTF,TGTGCCAGCACCGAAACAGGGGCGAAAGGCTACACCTTC
-,TRBV9,TRBD1,TRBJ1-3,CASSPTGGADASGNTIYF,TGTGCCAGCAGTCCTACAGGGGGCGCGGATGCCTCTGGAAACACCATATATTTT
-,TRBV7-2,TRBD2,TRBJ2-7,CASSLSPGGGGSYEQYF,TGTGCCAGCAGCCTTAGCCCGGGGGGGGGAGGATCCTACGAGCAGTACTTC
-,TRBV28,-,TRBJ1-6,CAIKATPTNSPLHF,TGTGCCATTAAAGCTACCCCTACTAATTCACCCCTCCACTTT
-,TRBV5-4,TRBD1,TRBJ1-2,CASSLGDRGPGYTF,TGTGCCAGCAGCTTAGGGGACAGGGGGCCTGGCTACACCTTC
-,TRBV10-1,TRBD1,TRBJ2-5,CAIAGGGETQYF,TGCGCCATCGCAGGGGGTGGAGAGACCCAGTACTTC
-,TRBV27,TRBD1,TRBJ1-4,CASSFQGDNEKLFF,TGTGCCAGCAGTTTTCAGGGGGATAATGAAAAACTGTTTTTT
-,TRBV10-3,TRBD1,TRBJ2-7,CAISDLGQGGSSYEQYF,TGTGCCATCAGTGACCTAGGACAGGGAGGATCCTCCTACGAGCAGTACTTC
-,TRBV6-4,TRBD1,TRBJ1-1,CASSYPTQGGGTEAFF,TGTGCCAGCAGTTACCCCACACAGGGGGGAGGAACTGAAGCTTTCTTT
-,TRBV25-1,-,TRBJ2-3,CASSESRRPTATDTQYF,TGTGCCAGCAGTGAATCAAGGCGGCCCACGGCCACAGATACGCAGTATTTT
-,TRBV7-3,-,TRBJ2-2,CASRGAGTGELFF,TGTGCCAGCAGGGGGGCGGGCACCGGGGAGCTGTTTTTT
few,TRBV7-9,TRBD2,TRBJ2-3,CASSRGLAGEDTQYF,TGTGCCAGCAGCCGGGGGCTAGCGGGAGAAGATACGCAGTATTTT
-,TRBV15,-,TRBJ1-4,CATSRAPGANEKLFF,TGTGCCACCAGCAGGGCCCCGGGGGCTAATGAAAAACTGTTTTTT
-,TRBV9,-,TRBJ2-7,CASSYGASEQYF,TGTGCCAGCAGCTATGGGGCGAGCGAGCAGTACTTC
-,TRBV29-1,TRBD1,TRBJ2-7,CSVEGAGQGSSYEQYF,TGCAGCGTTGAAGGTGCAGGACAGGGCTCTTCCTACGAGCAGTACTTC
once,TRBV11-3,-,TRBJ1-1,CASSFGGAGTEAFF,TGTGCCAGCAGCTTTGGGGGGGCGGGTACTGAAGCTTTCTTT
-,TRBV11-1,TRBD1,TRBJ2-3,CASSLRTGPGPDTQYF,TGTGCCAGCAGCTTGAGGACAGGGCCAGGCCCAGATACGCAGTATTTT
-,TRBV5-6,-,TRBJ1-1,CASSFSLGGQNTEAFF,TGTGCCAGCAGCTTTTCCTTGGGGGGGCAGAACACTGAAGCTTTCTTT
-,TRBV4-3,TRBD2,TRBJ2-7,CASSHRTSGGDEQYF,TGCGCCAGCAGCCATAGGACTAGCGGAGGGGACGAGCAGTACTTC
-,TRBV5-1,-,TRBJ1-2,CASSSIQAEGYGYTF,TGCGCCAGCAGCTCGATTCAGGCAGAAGGCTATGGCTACACCTTC
-,TRBV14,-,TRBJ1-1,CASSHLSRDTEAFF,TGTGCCAGCAGCCACCTAAGCCGCGACACTGAAGCTTTCTTT
-,TRBV14,-,TRBJ2-1,CASSQVTGVHEQFF,TGTGCCAGCAGCCAAGTTACGGGAGTGCATGAGCAGTTCTTC
once,TRBV5-4,TRBD1,TRBJ1-2,CASSDRGLRYGGYTF,TGTGCCAGCAGCGACAGGGGCCTCCGTTATGGTGGCTACACCTTC
-,TRBV5-1,TRBD2,TRBJ2-5,CASSFTGTSGGAETQYF,TGCGCCAGCAGTTTTACCGGGACTAGCGGGGGGGCGGAGACCCAGTACTTC
-,TRBV7-2,-,TRBJ1-1,CASSWGGEIKTEAFF,TGTGCCAGCAGCTGGGGGGGGGAAATCAAGACTGAAGCTTTCTTT
-,TRBV5-5,-,TRBJ2-7,CASSLSRGTLSEQYF,TGTGCCAGCAGCTTGAGCAGGGGTACTCTCAGCGAGCAGTACTTC
once,TRBV5-6,-,TRBJ1-1,CASSLGQRGVEAFF,TGTGCCAGCAGCTTGGGACAGCGAGGTGTTGAAGCTTTCTTT
-,TRBV5-5,TRBD2,TRBJ2-7,CASSLGAGGPRLHEQYF,TGTGCCAGCAGCTTGGGGGCGGGGGGGCCTAGGCTCCACGAGCAGTACTTC
-,TRBV7-3,-,TRBJ1-1,CASSSQQVTEAFF,TGTGCCAGCAGCTCACAACAGGTTACTGAAGCTTTCTTT
-,TRBV6-6,TRBD1,TRBJ1-5,CASSSDRGSNQPQHF,TGTGCCAGCAGTTCGGACAGGGGCAGCAATCAGCCCCAGCATTTT
-,TRBV5-1,TRBD1,TRBJ2-3,CASSPGQGLRDTQYF,TGCGCCAGCAGCCCAGGACAGGGGCTACGGGATACGCAGTATTTT
-,TRBV4-1,TRBD2,TRBJ2-3,CASSEGASLAASTDTQYF,TGCGCCAGCTCTGAAGGTGCATCACTAGCGGCTAGCACAGATACGCAGTATTTT
-,TRBV9,-,TRBJ1-1,CASSPRGGANTEAFF,TGTGCCAGCAGCCCAAGGGGAGGCGCGAACACTGAAGCTTTCTTT
-,TRBV27,TRBD1,TRBJ1-1,CASSVDRATEAFF,TGTGCCAGCAGTGTCGACAGGGCCACTGAAGCTTTCTTT
-,TRBV5-6,TRBD1,TRBJ2-1,CASSLWTGDNEQFF,TGTGCCAGCAGCTTGTGGACAGGGGACAATGAGCAGTTCTTC
-,TRBV5-6,TRBD1,TRBJ2-5,CASSQGDYQETQYF,TGTGCCAGCAGCCAGGGGGATTACCAAGAGACCCAGTACTTC
few,TRBV14,-,TRBJ2-2,CASSHIPGELFF,TGTGCCAGCAGCCATATTCCCGGGGAGCTGTTTTTT
-,TRBV7-3,-,TRBJ2-6,CASSFGTSTNVLTF,TGTGCCAGCAGCTTCGGGACATCGACCAACGTCCTGACTTTC
-,TRBV7-2,TRBD1,TRBJ1-5,CASSADRGQPQHF,TGTGCCAGCAGCGCGGACAGGGGTCAGCCCCAGCATTTT
few,TRBV19,TRBD1,TRBJ2-2,CASRGQGGTGELFF,TGTGCCAGTAGGGGACAGGGCGGGACCGGGGAGCTGTTTTTT